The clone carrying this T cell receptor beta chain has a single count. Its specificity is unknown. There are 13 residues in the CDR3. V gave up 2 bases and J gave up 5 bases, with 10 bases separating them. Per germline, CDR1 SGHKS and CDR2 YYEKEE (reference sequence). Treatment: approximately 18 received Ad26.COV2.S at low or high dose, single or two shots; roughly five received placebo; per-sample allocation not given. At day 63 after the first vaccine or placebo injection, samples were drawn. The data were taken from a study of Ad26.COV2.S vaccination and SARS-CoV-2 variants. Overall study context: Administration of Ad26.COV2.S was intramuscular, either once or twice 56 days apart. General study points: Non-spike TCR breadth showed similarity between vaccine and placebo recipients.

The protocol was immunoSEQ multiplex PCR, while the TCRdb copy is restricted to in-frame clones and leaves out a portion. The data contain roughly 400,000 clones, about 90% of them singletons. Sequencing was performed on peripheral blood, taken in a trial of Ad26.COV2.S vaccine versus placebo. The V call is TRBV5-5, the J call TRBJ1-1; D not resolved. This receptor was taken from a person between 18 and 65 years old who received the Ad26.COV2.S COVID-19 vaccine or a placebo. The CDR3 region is CASSFLLGTEAFF. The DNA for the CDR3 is TGTGCCAGCAGCTTTCTCTTGGGGACTGAAGCTTTCTTT.